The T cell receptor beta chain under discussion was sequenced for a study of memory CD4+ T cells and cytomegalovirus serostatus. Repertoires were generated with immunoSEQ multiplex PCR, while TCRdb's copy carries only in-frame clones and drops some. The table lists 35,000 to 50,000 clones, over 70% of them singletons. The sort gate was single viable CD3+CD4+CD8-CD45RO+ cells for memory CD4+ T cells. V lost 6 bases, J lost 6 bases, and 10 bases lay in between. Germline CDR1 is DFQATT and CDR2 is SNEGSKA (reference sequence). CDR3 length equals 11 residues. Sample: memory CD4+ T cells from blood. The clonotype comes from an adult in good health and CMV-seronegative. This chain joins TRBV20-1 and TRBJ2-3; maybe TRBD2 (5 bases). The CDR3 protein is CSAEEVDTQYF. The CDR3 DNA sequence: TGCAGTGCCGAGGAGGTGGATACGCAGTATTTT.